This TCR beta chain is drawn from a study of beta chain features in type 1 diabetes. The CDR3 runs to 18 residues. V was clipped by 3 bases and J by 7 bases; unmatched bases: 18. Germline V gene lookup returns CDR1 ENHRY and CDR2 SYGVKD. The collection from each donor was one heparinised blood draw averaging about 116 mL. The study, taken as a whole, reports: The analysis here could not establish whether HLA type shapes TCRB rearrangement. All four CD4+ subsets of Type 1 diabetes patients contained TCRB CDR3s that were moderately but significantly shorter. Sampled from patients, naive, central memory and Treg TCRB repertoires appeared more similar than those sampled from healthy donors.

The isolated RNA, all of it, was reverse transcribed, so expressed TCRB transcripts were what got sequenced. The repertoire was sequenced with immunoSEQ multiplex PCR; TCRdb's copy has only in-frame clones and lacks some. This table holds fewer than 900,000 clones, 15% to 20% found once. Turning to this clone: Its target is unknown.

The genes are TRBV10-3 and TRBJ2-1; 7 bases are a match to TRBD2. Source material: naive CD4+ T cells from blood. The sequence came from a woman aged 18 to 35 in good health. The CDR3, as DNA: TGTGCCATCAGTGATGAGCCTAGCGGCGAATCGATACCAAATGAGCAGTTCTTC. Its translation: CAISDEPSGESIPNEQFF.